The clone carrying this T cell receptor (beta chain) was detected a few times. Its antigen is not identified. The record originates from a study of T-cell reconstitution after alpha-beta-depleted transplantation in children. Study observations and caveats: About two months after transplant, alpha-beta T cells reportedly came from several hundred expanded graft clones. Newly produced T cells mostly provided counts and TCRbeta diversity after one year, as hyperexpanded clones declined. Surviving recipient cells, namely T cells and thymic progenitors, were the source of high day-60 TCRbeta diversity in some patients.

The library targeted TCRbeta and was prepared with unique molecular identifiers. A single record per CDR3 protein comes from TCRdb applying MiXCR to the PCR reads. In the table there are around 580,000 distinct CDR3 sequences, 25% to 30% of which are singletons. Trimming left V 5 bases short and J 2 bases short, with 13 bases between. The CDR3 has 14 amino acids. CDR1 and CDR2 from the germline V gene are SGHVS and FQNEAQ. This specimen consisted of PBMCs, obtained before TCRalphabeta/CD19-depleted stem cell transplant. The chain is built from TRBV7-8 and TRBJ2-7; perhaps TRBD1 as D (5 bases). The sequence was collected from a boy less than two years old with Wiskott-Aldrich syndrome, due to receive a stem cell transplant. CDR3 in amino acids: CASSPDDRPYEQYF. The CDR3 DNA reads TGTGCCAGCAGCCCTGATGACAGACCCTACGAGCAGTACTTC.